These 7 T cell receptor beta chains came from one sample sequenced in a study of human T cells and chemical hapten exposure. TCRdb fed the RACE reads into MiXCR, producing one record per CDR3 protein. The sample yields 80,000 to 100,000 distinct CDR3 sequences, 9.5% to 15% seen once. The time point denotes: patch test 1, 2 weeks after DPC sensitization. The treatment was: therapeutic diphenylcyclopropenone sensitization with weekly scalp DPC. The sample in question was whole blood, obtained in connection with sensitization to the hapten diphenylcyclopropenone (DPC). Receptors originate from a woman aged 40 to 55 with alopecia areata. Some clones in this sample may be carry-over from other donors' samples.

This chain uses TRBV7-6 with TRBJ2-1; 15 bases align to TRBD2. Germline-derived CDR1 and CDR2 are SGHVS and FNYEAQ. Unmatched junction bases numbered 9, after V lost 5 bases and J lost 4 bases. This CDR3 comprises 18 residues. The CDR3 spells CASSAGLAGGPRYNEQFF. The CDR3 DNA is TGTGCCAGCAGCGCAGGACTAGCGGGAGGGCCAAGGTACAATGAGCAGTTCTTC.

This clonotype was recorded a few times. The chain uses TRBV7-9 and TRBJ2-3; no clear D gene. V was clipped by 1 base and J by 6 bases, with 8 bases between them. Per germline, CDR1 SEHNR and CDR2 FQNEAQ (reference sequence). The CDR3 spans 13 residues. The CDR3 DNA is TGTGCCAGCAGCTTAGGGGTTTGGGATACGCAGTATTTT. Translation gives CASSLGVWDTQYF.

V gene TRBV6-2 or TRBV6-3 combines with J gene TRBJ2-1; the match to TRBD2 covers 8 bases. The CDR3 consists of 15 residues. Germline lookup yields CDR1 MNHEY and CDR2 SVGEGT. With 6 bases clipped from V and 7 bases from J, the junction kept 11 bases outside the gene matches. CDR3: CASSQPSGSRNEQFF. In DNA form, the CDR3 reads TGTGCCAGCAGCCAACCGAGCGGGAGTCGGAATGAGCAGTTCTTC.

The rearrangement joins TRBV6-1 to TRBJ1-1; unclear D gene. The CDR3 has 14 residues. Looked up from germline, CDR1 is MNHNS and CDR2 is SASEGT. Trimming pared 2 bases from V and 0 bases from J, leaving 7 bases between. The CDR3 sequence: CASSELRMNTEAFF. The DNA for the CDR3 is TGTGCCAGCAGTGAACTTAGAATGAACACTGAAGCTTTCTTT.

At least ten counts were recorded for this clonotype. The chain recombines TRBV5-6 with TRBJ2-2; no clear D. Trimming shortened V by 0 bases and J by 9 bases, and 9 bases separated the two germline ends. The CDR3 loop spans 13 amino acids. Looked up from germline, CDR1 is SGHDT and CDR2 is YYEEEE. This CDR3 reads CASSLVSNRELFF. The CDR3 nucleotides are TGTGCCAGCAGCTTGGTTAGCAACAGGGAGCTGTTTTTT.

The chain has TRBV29-1 and TRBJ2-1; D is ambiguous. The ends were cut back, 6 bases at V and 0 bases at J, with 9 bases in the middle. From germline, CDR1 is SQVTM and CDR2 ANQGSEA. This CDR3 is built from 13 residues. The CDR3 reads CSVRSSSYNEQFF. The CDR3 bases are TGCAGCGTCCGGTCGAGCTCCTACAATGAGCAGTTCTTC.

This rearrangement joins TRBV6-5 to TRBJ2-1, with TRBD1 identical over 9 bases. The CDR3 runs 13 residues. V lost 8 bases, J lost 4 bases, and 3 bases stayed unmatched. The germline CDR1 and CDR2 sequences are MNHEY and SVGAGI. CDR3 nucleotides: TGTGCCAGCCGGGACAGGGTGTACAATGAGCAGTTCTTC. It is translated as CASRDRVYNEQFF.